The T cell receptor beta chain described here comes from a study of T cells in Graves' hyperthyroidism and ophthalmopathy. Study findings and constraints: A model of 13 V-J pairs discriminated ophthalmopathy from stable hyperthyroidism. Blood shared most expanded thyroid clonotypes above 0.001.

Used for diagnoses were clinical symptoms, serum thyroxine and TRAb, thyroid ultrasound and orbital computed tomography. PBMCs came from over 8.5 ml fresh peripheral blood. This clonotype has at least ten counts. Its matching antigen is unknown. TCR beta CDR3 region amplification was performed from RNA transcripts. The HTBI set primed first-round TCR CDR3 RT-PCR. TCRdb re-analysed the multiplex PCR reads in MiXCR, keeping a single row per CDR3 protein. Of a few hundred thousand distinct CDR3 sequences in the sample, less than 25% are singletons; the top ten hold more than 20%. Germline V gives CDR1 SNHLY, CDR2 FYNNEI. This CDR3 spans 18 amino acids. V lost 4 bases, J lost 7 bases, and 26 bases lay in between.

The sequenced sample consisted of blood. The sequence derives from a man younger than 35 with Graves' hyperthyroidism. V gene TRBV2 combines with J gene TRBJ1-5; tentative D call: TRBD1 (6 bases). CDR3 in DNA: TGTGCCAGCAGTGGGGGGCAGGGGATCCCCCCTGAGGGACAGCCCCAGCATTTT. Translating it yields CASSGGQGIPPEGQPQHF.